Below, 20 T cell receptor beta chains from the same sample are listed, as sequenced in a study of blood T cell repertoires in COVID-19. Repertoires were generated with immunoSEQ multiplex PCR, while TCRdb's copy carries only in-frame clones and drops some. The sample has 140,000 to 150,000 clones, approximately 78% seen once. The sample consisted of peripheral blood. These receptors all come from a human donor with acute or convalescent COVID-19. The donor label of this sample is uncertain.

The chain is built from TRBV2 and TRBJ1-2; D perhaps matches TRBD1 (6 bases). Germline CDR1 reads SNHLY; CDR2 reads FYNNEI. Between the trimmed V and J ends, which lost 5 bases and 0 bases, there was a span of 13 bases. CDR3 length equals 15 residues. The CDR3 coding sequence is TGTGCCAGCAGTTCCCAGGGGATAGCTAACTATGGCTACACCTTC. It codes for CASSSQGIANYGYTF. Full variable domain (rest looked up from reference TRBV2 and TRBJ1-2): EPEVTQTPSHQVTQMGQEVILRCVPISNHLYFYWYRQILGQKVEFLVSFYNNEISEKSEIFDDQFSVERPDGSNFTLKIRSTKLEDSAMYFCASSSQGIANYGYTFGSGTRLTVV.

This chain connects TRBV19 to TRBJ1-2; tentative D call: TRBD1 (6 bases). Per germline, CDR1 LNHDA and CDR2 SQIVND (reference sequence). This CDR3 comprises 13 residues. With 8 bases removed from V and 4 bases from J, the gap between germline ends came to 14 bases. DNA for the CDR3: TGTGCCAGTGCCCAGGGGCACCTCTATGGCTACACCTTC. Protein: CASAQGHLYGYTF.

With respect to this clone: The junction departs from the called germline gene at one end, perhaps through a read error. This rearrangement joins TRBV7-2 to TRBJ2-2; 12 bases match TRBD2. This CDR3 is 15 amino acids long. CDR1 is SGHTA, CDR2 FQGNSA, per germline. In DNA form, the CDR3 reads TGTGCCAGCAGCCTAGCGGGGGGGCCTGACGGGGAGCTGTTTTTT. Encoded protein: CASSLAGGPDGELFF.

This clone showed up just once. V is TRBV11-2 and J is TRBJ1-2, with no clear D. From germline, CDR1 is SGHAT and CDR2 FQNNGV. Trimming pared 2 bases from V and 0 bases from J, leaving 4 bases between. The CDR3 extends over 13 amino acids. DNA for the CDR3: TGTGCCAGCAGCTTATATGCTAACTATGGCTACACCTTC. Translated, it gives CASSLYANYGYTF.

CDR3 sequence: CASSRDRGQSYGYTF. The CDR3 DNA sequence: TGTGCCAGCAGCCGAGACAGGGGGCAGAGCTATGGCTACACCTTC. The V gene is TRBV2, the J gene TRBJ1-2, with 10 nucleotides matching TRBD1. This CDR3 is 15 amino acids long. Per germline, CDR1 SNHLY and CDR2 FYNNEI. Trimming took 6 bases from V and 4 from J; bases not matched to a gene: 8. Drawing the rest from reference TRBV2 and TRBJ1-2, the complete variable domain is EPEVTQTPSHQVTQMGQEVILRCVPISNHLYFYWYRQILGQKVEFLVSFYNNEISEKSEIFDDQFSVERPDGSNFTLKIRSTKLEDSAMYFCASSRDRGQSYGYTFGSGTRLTVV.

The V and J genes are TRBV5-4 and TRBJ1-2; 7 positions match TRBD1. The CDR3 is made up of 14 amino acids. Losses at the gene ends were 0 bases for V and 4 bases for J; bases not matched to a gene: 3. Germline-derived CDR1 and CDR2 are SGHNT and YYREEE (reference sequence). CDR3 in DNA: TGTGCCAGCAGCTTGGACAGACAGGGCTATGGCTACACCTTC. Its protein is CASSLDRQGYGYTF.

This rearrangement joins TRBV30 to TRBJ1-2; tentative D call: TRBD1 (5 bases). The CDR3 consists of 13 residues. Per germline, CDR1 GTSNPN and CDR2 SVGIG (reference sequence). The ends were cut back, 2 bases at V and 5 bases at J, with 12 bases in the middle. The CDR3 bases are TGTGCCTGGAGTCTACAGGAGCTATATGGCTACACCTTC. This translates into CAWSLQELYGYTF. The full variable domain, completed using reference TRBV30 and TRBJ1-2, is SQTIHQWPATLVQPVGSPLSLECTVEGTSNPNLYWYRQAAGRGLQLLFYSVGIGQISSEVPQNLSASRPQDRQFILSSKKLLLSDSGFYLCAWSLQELYGYTFGSGTRLTVV.

CDR3 coding DNA: TGTGCCAGCACCGGGGGGGTAAATGAAAAACTGTTTTTT. Its protein is CASTGGVNEKLFF. The chain employs TRBV6-5 and TRBJ1-4; a weak D match, TRBD1 (5 bases). Trimming removed 7 bases at V and 5 bases at J, with 11 bases between. Germline CDR1 MNHEY, CDR2 SVGAGI. The length of the CDR3 is 13 residues.

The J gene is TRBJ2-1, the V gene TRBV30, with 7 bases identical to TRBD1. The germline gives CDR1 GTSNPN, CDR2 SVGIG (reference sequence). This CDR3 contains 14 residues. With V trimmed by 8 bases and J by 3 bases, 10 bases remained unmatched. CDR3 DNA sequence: TGTGCCGGGGCCCGGGACAGCCTCTACAATGAGCAGTTCTTC. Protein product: CAGARDSLYNEQFF.

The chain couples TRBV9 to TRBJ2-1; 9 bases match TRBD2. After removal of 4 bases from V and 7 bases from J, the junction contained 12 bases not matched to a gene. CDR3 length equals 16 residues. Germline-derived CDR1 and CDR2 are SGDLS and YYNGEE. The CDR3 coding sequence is TGTGCCAGCAGCCCTTTCACCAGCGGGGGGCGTAATGAGCAGTTCTTC. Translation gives CASSPFTSGGRNEQFF.

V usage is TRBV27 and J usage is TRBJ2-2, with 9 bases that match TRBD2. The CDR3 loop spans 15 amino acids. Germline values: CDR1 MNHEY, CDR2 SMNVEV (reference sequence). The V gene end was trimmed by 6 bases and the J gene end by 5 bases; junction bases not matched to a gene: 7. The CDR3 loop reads CASSPRGGRTGELFF. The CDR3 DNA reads TGTGCCAGCAGCCCGCGGGGGGGCCGAACCGGGGAGCTGTTTTTT.

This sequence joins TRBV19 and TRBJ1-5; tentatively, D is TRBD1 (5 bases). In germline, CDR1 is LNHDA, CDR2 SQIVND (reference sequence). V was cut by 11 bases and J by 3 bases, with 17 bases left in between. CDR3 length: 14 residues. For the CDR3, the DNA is TGTGCCGCCGGGGGTGGACAAATCAATCAGCCCCAGCATTTT. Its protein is CAAGGGQINQPQHF.

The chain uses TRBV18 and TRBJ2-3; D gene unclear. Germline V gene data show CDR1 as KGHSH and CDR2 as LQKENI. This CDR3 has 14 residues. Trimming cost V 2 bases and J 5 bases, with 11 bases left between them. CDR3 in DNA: TGTGCCAGCTCACCAGAGGTAGTCCTAGATACGCAGTATTTT. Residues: CASSPEVVLDTQYF.

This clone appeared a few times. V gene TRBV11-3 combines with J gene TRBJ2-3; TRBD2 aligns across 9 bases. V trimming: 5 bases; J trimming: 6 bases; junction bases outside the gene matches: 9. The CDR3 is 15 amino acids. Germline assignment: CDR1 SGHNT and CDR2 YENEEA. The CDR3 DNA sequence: TGTGCCAGCAGCCCAAGCGGGGGGCGCGGGGATACGCAGTATTTT. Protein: CASSPSGGRGDTQYF.

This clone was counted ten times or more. The CDR3 sequence is CASSSGQNSPLHF. CDR3 coding DNA: TGTGCCAGCAGCTCTGGACAGAATTCACCCCTCCACTTT. The rearrangement joins TRBV7-2 to TRBJ1-6; possible D gene TRBD1, 6 bases. With 4 bases removed from V and 7 bases from J, the gap between germline ends came to 8 bases. The germline CDR1 and CDR2 sequences are SGHTA and FQGNSA. This CDR3 has 13 amino acids.

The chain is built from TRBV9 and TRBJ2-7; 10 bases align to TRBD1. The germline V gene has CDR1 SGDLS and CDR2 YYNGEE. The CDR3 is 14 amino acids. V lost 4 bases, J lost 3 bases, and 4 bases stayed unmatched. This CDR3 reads CASSRTGGNYEQYF. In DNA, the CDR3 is TGTGCCAGCAGCAGGACAGGGGGAAACTACGAGCAGTACTTC.

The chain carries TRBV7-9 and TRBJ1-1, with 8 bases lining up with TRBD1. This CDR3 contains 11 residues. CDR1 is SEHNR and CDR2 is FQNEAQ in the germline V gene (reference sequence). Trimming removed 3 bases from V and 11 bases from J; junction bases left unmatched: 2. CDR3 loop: CASSLDRVAFF. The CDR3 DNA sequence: TGTGCCAGCAGCTTGGACAGGGTGGCTTTCTTT.

Here the CDR3 reads CASSPKPATTGKGTQYF. The CDR3, as DNA: TGTGCCAGCAGCCCAAAACCCGCTACTACAGGGAAGGGGACCCAGTACTTC. J is TRBJ2-5 and V is TRBV3-1 (or the pseudogene TRBV3-2), with a tentative D call TRBD1 (6 bases). Germline CDR1 reads LGHDT; CDR2 reads YNNKEL (reference sequence). Trimming removed 4 bases at V and 7 bases at J, with 25 bases between. The CDR3 runs to 17 residues.

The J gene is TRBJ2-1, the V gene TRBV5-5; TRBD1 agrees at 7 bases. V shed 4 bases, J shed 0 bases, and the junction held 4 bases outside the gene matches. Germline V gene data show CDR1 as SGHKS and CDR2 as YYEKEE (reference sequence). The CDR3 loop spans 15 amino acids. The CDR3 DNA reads TGTGCCAGCAGCCCGACAGGGAGCTCCTACAATGAGCAGTTCTTC. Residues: CASSPTGSSYNEQFF.

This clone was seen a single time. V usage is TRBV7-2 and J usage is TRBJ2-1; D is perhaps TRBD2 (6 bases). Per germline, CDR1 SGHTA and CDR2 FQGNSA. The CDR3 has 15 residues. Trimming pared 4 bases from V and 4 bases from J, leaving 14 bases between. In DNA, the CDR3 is TGTGCCAGCAGCTACCCTGGACTAAATTACAATGAGCAGTTCTTC. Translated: CASSYPGLNYNEQFF.